This TCR beta chain was profiled in a study of blood T cell repertoires in COVID-19. Study background: Material from acute and convalescent COVID-19 was sourced from the United States, Italy and Spain.

The CDR3 contains 15 residues. V was cut by 10 bases and J by 0 bases, with 16 bases left in between. The germline gives CDR1 MDHEN, CDR2 SYDVKM. In the study's own analysis: Quantification of nucleated cells was approximated via reference gene primer amplification. Measured with immunoSEQ multiplex PCR; TCRdb has only the in-frame clones, and not every one. That table supplies the V and J calls and clone size; D and trimming were determined from the DNA. The table lists about 430,000 clones, 85% to 90% of them singletons, with 1% to 1.3% in the top ten. The sequenced material came from PBMCs or T cells enriched from blood (not recorded which). The chain joins TRBV28 to TRBJ1-3, with D perhaps matching TRBD1 (6 bases). This receptor was taken from a man aged 25 to 40 who had recovered from COVID-19. The CDR3 loop is CATLDRKNSGNTIYF. For the CDR3, the DNA is TGTGCCACCCTTGACAGGAAAAACTCTGGAAACACCATATATTTT.